The 5 T cell receptor beta chains presented below share a single source sample, sequenced in a study of T-cell memory formation after mild COVID-19. MiXCR, run by TCRdb on the 5' RACE reads, gives a single entry per CDR3 protein. In the table there are approximately 350,000 distinct CDR3 sequences, over 13% of which are singletons. Sequencing was performed on PBMCs or a T cell subset sorted from them (not recorded which). The receptors shown here come from a young man who had mild COVID-19 (a few samples of this study predate the infection). Cell type and time point are not known.

This clonotype was observed many times. The V call is TRBV4-3, the J call TRBJ1-1; 7 bases map to TRBD1. V was pared by 1 base and J by 7 bases, with 9 bases of the junction left unmatched. Germline assignment: CDR1 LGHNA and CDR2 YSLEER. This CDR3 has 15 amino acids. As DNA, the CDR3 is TGCGCCAGCAGCCAAGCGGTCTGGGGGGACAGTGAAGCTTTCTTT. Translated, it gives CASSQAVWGDSEAFF.

Of note for this clonotype: A read error may explain this, as a much larger clone is one base away. J is TRBJ2-3 and V is TRBV5-5; D unclear. Germline CDR1 is SGHKS and CDR2 is YYEKEE (reference sequence). The CDR3 is made up of 14 amino acids. Trimming took 3 bases from V and 3 from J, leaving 11 bases between them. CDR3 amino acids: CASSSDGRTDTQYF. DNA of the CDR3: TGTGCCAGCAGCTCGGACGGTAGAACAGATACGCAGTATTTT.

In its sample, this clonotype was seen many times. V and J are TRBV12-3 or TRBV12-4 and TRBJ2-1, with a possible D match to TRBD2 (5 bases). The V end was cut by 5 bases, the J end by 7 bases, with 15 bases between. CDR3 size: 14 residues. For the CDR3, the DNA is TGTGCCAGCAGTACGCAAGGCCCGGGGAATGAGCAGTTCTTC. Protein sequence: CASSTQGPGNEQFF.

The table lists this clonotype with a few counts. The chain links TRBV2 to TRBJ1-1; 7 bases agree with TRBD1. The CDR3 is made up of 12 amino acids. After removal of 3 bases from V and 5 bases from J, the junction contained 0 bases not matched to a gene. CDR1 is SNHLY, CDR2 FYNNEI, per germline. In DNA form, the CDR3 reads TGTGCCAGCAGTGAGGGACAGACTGAAGCTTTCTTT. Protein: CASSEGQTEAFF.

This clonotype showed up many times. The chain couples TRBV5-4 to TRBJ2-7, with D hard to call. The CDR3 runs 11 residues. CDR1 and CDR2 from the germline V gene are SGHNT and YYREEE (reference sequence). V dropped 1 base and J dropped 7 bases, with 6 bases sitting between them. DNA for the CDR3: TGTGCCAGCAGCTTGCGAGGAGAGCAGTACTTC. Amino acids: CASSLRGEQYF.